The 5 T cell receptor beta chains below all came from one sample that was sequenced in a study of cytomegalovirus exposure and HLA in healthy donors (dated 2017 in TCRdb). Libraries were built with the immunoSEQ multiplex PCR assay. For the multiplex PCR, a mixture combining 60 forward primers for TCR Vbeta segments and 13 reverse primers for TCR Jbeta segments was used. Here the immuneACCESS table is served through TCRdb, limited to in-frame sequences with V and J called. Missing clones are a known gap in these copies; in checked studies unresolved V genes cover under half, and the rest lacks a known reason. In all, the sample holds around 130,000 clones, and roughly 80% of those were seen once. The ten largest make up about 1.3% of the sample. Material for sequencing was PBMCs. The receptors were sampled from a man over 45 in good health and CMV-seronegative.

The chain recombines TRBV18 with TRBJ2-1; D remains unclear. The CDR3 covers 13 residues. CDR1 is KGHSH and CDR2 is LQKENI in the germline V gene. Trimming shortened V by 3 bases and J by 7 bases, and 10 bases separated the two germline ends. The CDR3 spells CASSPLSSNEQFF. The CDR3 bases are TGTGCCAGCTCACCCCTCTCTTCGAATGAGCAGTTCTTC.

CDR3 sequence: CASSPGGFTTEAFF. In DNA, the CDR3 is TGTGCCAGCAGTCCAGGGGGCTTTACCACTGAAGCTTTCTTT. The J gene is TRBJ1-1, the V gene TRBV27, with TRBD1 matching 8 bases. Germline V CDR1 and CDR2: MNHEY, SMNVEV (reference sequence). V shed 5 bases and J 4 bases; nucleotides not matched to a gene: 6. The CDR3 loop spans 14 amino acids.

The chain couples TRBV27 to TRBJ2-2, with TRBD2 as a possible D gene (6 bases). Germline CDR1 MNHEY, CDR2 SMNVEV (reference sequence). The CDR3 has 14 residues. The V end was cut by 6 bases, the J end by 5 bases, with 13 bases between. The CDR3 sequence: CASSAAGFTGELFF. The CDR3 coding sequence is TGTGCCAGCAGCGCAGCGGGTTTTACCGGGGAGCTGTTTTTT.

The chain employs TRBV19 and TRBJ2-7; 8 bases fit TRBD2. Germline CDR1 and CDR2: LNHDA and SQIVND (reference sequence). The junction had 13 bases not matched to a gene; V was cut back by 5 bases and J by 7 bases. The CDR3 has 15 residues. The CDR3 protein is CASSSRTSPLEEQYF. The CDR3 nucleotides are TGTGCCAGTAGTTCAAGGACTAGCCCCCTTGAGGAGCAGTACTTC.

The chain couples TRBV19 to TRBJ2-2, with 10 bases lining up with TRBD2. The germline CDR1 and CDR2 sequences are LNHDA and SQIVND (reference sequence). Germline trimming cut 4 bases from V and 4 bases from J; bases unmatched to any gene: 9. This CDR3 region has 17 residues. The CDR3 protein is CASSTYLAGAITGELFF. The CDR3 bases are TGTGCCAGTAGTACCTACCTAGCGGGAGCGATCACCGGGGAGCTGTTTTTT.